This T cell receptor beta chain was retrieved from a study of PD-1 blockade in classical Hodgkin lymphoma. The study's findings and limits: Lower baseline TCR diversity marked trial partial responders and progressors. Underlying causes for the observed repertoire differences were not defined, possibly disease activity or prior therapy.

This sample's time point: cycle 4 day 1 (C4D1), after around six weeks of nivolumab. Each patient relapsed following autologous stem cell transplantation, and prior brentuximab vedotin exposure differed. It was by magnetic negative selection that CD4+ T cells were purified from thawed PBMCs. The table came from immunoSEQ multiplex PCR; TCRdb's copy has only in-frame clones and leaves some out. This table holds about 30,000 clones, about 88% found once. With regard to this clone: What it recognizes is unknown.

Germline V gene sequence: CDR1 KGHSH, CDR2 LQKENI. Deletions cut 2 bases from V and 0 bases from J, with 11 bases between. This CDR3 contains 16 residues. This clonotype was sampled from a human donor with classical Hodgkin lymphoma. The chain is built from TRBV18 and TRBJ2-1; D not resolved. The sample consisted of CD4+ T cells from blood, taken before the fourth cycle of nivolumab. The DNA for the CDR3 is TGTGCCAGCTCACCAGGCCGACGAAGCTCCTACAATGAGCAGTTCTTC. As protein: CASSPGRRSSYNEQFF.